This T cell receptor (beta chain) was observed in a study of graft-versus-host responses after intestinal transplantation. Study at large: Every recipient underwent anti-thymocyte globulin induction, then tacrolimus and steroids for approximately three years.

Measured with immunoSEQ multiplex PCR; TCRdb has only the in-frame clones, and not every one. The sample contains 100,000 to 110,000 clones, more than 85% of which appear only once. CDR1 is SGDLS, CDR2 YYNGEE, per germline. This CDR3 is 15 amino acids long. The V end was cut by 3 bases, the J end by 4 bases, with 14 bases between. A word on this clone: The antigen is not known.

Study results and caveats: Detection of GvH clones occurred in recipient marrow, and some had their first appearance in ileum or blood.

The V gene is TRBV9, the J gene TRBJ2-1; D is possibly TRBD1 or TRBD2 (6 bases each). The specimen comprised unstimulated CD4+ T cells sorted from spleen or lymph node cells, sampled before transplant. This receptor was identified in a human donor who was the organ donor for an intestinal transplant. DNA for the CDR3: TGTGCCAGCAGCGGGGGGGCGACGGCATACAATGAGCAGTTCTTC. This sequence encodes CASSGGATAYNEQFF.